This TCR beta chain was sequenced for a study of blood T cells in healthy people across ages. Study-wide points: There was a strong correlation between TCR beta diversity and naive T cell percentage.

This clonotype was recorded only once. Its antigen is still unknown. Through a sample-barcoded 5' primer and a J-beta primer mix, a second PCR was run for roughly 6 to 12 cycles. TCRdb called the 5' RACE reads again in MiXCR, with one record for every CDR3 protein. The data show 1,500,000 or so distinct CDR3 sequences, under 55% seen once. The sample taken for sequencing was blood. The clonotype originates from a woman aged 18-29 years in good health.

CDR3 bases: TGTGCCAGTTCGGACAGCCCCTACTACGAGCAGTACTTC. Its translation is CASSDSPYYEQYF. The gene calls are TRBV19 and TRBJ2-7; the D gene is possibly TRBD1 (6 bases). This CDR3 region has 13 residues. Germline CDR1 LNHDA, CDR2 SQIVND (reference sequence). Trimming took 8 bases from V and 3 from J, leaving 14 bases between them.